A selection of T cell receptor beta chains follows, all from one sample in a study of cytomegalovirus exposure and HLA in healthy donors. TCRdb's copy holds only in-frame clones and misses some; the assay was immunoSEQ multiplex PCR. Counted here are a few hundred thousand clones, 65% to 85% occurring once; the ten biggest clones make up around 2%. The sample taken for sequencing was PBMCs. The receptors shown here come from a female donor in good health and CMV-seronegative. CDR3s include the opening cysteine and the closing phenylalanine or tryptophan. Each record gives: J gene, V gene, D gene, clone size, CDR3 DNA, CDR3 protein. The D gene is left open where the match is weak. The listing skips clone size in some rows; elsewhere it reads once, few, many or a size class.

TRBJ1-5 | TRBV9 | . | . | TGTGCCAGCAGCGTAGATTCGGGGAGCAATCAGCCCCAGCATTTT | CASSVDSGSNQPQHF
TRBJ1-5 | TRBV2 | TRBD1 | once | TGTGCCAGCAGTTTCGACAGGGGTAGCAATCAGCCCCAGCATTTT | CASSFDRGSNQPQHF
TRBJ2-7 | TRBV29-1 | TRBD2 | . | TGCAGCGTTGGGCGGACTAGCGGGACCCACGAGCAGTACTTC | CSVGRTSGTHEQYF
TRBJ1-4 | TRBV5-1 | TRBD1 | . | TGCGCCAGCAGCTTGGAGGGGACAGGGGGAGATGAAAAACTGTTTTTT | CASSLEGTGGDEKLFF
TRBJ1-5 | TRBV6-6 | TRBD1 | few | TGTGCCAGCAACGACAGGGGGCTGGGCAATCAGCCCCAGCATTTT | CASNDRGLGNQPQHF
TRBJ2-5 | TRBV5-1 | TRBD2 | . | TGCGCCAGCAACTGGCAGGGTCGGGGGGAAGAGACCCAGTACTTC | CASNWQGRGEETQYF
TRBJ2-5 | TRBV6-5 | . | . | TGTGCCAGCAGCCTGGGACTCGGAGAGACCCAGTACTTC | CASSLGLGETQYF
TRBJ2-1 | TRBV18 | TRBD1 | once | TGTGCCAGCTCCCCGGGACAGGGGCCCTACAATGAGCAGTTCTTC | CASSPGQGPYNEQFF
TRBJ2-6 | TRBV5-1 | . | few | TGCGCCAGCAGCCAAGGGTACAGGCCCTTAAACGGGGCCAACGTCCTGACTTTC | CASSQGYRPLNGANVLTF
TRBJ2-6 | TRBV7-9 | TRBD1 | few | TGTGCCAGCAGCTTTGGACAGGGGGCCATTTCTGGGGCCAACGTCCTGACTTTC | CASSFGQGAISGANVLTF
TRBJ2-3 | TRBV19 | TRBD2 | . | TGTGCCAGTAGTATAGCGGGAGGACTAGATACGCAGTATTTT | CASSIAGGLDTQYF